What follows are 19 T cell receptor beta chains derived from one specimen sequenced in a study of regulatory T cells in long-lasting Graves disease. Arm-PCR of CDR3 regions and iRepertoire HTBI primers were the basis on which TCR beta libraries were built. Each CDR3 protein is one row after TCRdb ran MiXCR on the multiplex PCR reads. The sample contains roughly 500,000 distinct CDR3 sequences, under 25% of which appear only once. The time point denotes: persistent/refractory GD, antithyroid drugs over 5 years with positive TRAb. RNA from PBMCs was the source of the TCR library. The source material was peripheral blood mononuclear cells (PBMCs), sampled when the disease was refractory, from a patient treated with antithyroid drugs. The receptors shown here come from a female donor with Graves disease.

Remarks on this clonotype: The conserved final phenylalanine or tryptophan is absent from the CDR3, which likely points to a read error. The chain carries TRBV6-1 and TRBJ2-5; D may be TRBD2 (5 bases). Trimming removed 5 bases from V and 0 bases from J, with 13 bases in between. The CDR3 is 15 amino acids. Germline CDR1 reads MNHNS; CDR2 reads SASEGT. The CDR3 loop reads CASSQGAVYQETQYS. In DNA, the CDR3 is TGTGCCAGCAGTCAAGGAGCGGTGTACCAAGAGACCCAGTACTCC.

Note on this clonotype: A much more abundant neighbour one base away suggests this may be a read error. This chain links TRBV6-1 with TRBJ2-7, with D unresolved. This CDR3 is 13 amino acids long. V lost 6 bases to trimming and J lost 9 bases, with 18 bases between them. From germline, CDR1 is MNHNS and CDR2 SASEGT. CDR3 in amino acids: CASRRTANRGQYF. CDR3 coding DNA: TGTGCCAGCAGACGCACTGCGAACCGCGGGCAGTACTTC.

A note on this clonotype: The junction departs from germline at one end; a sequencing error may be responsible. The chain has TRBV6-5 and TRBJ1-5; 8 bases are a match to TRBD1. The CDR3 spans 16 residues. From germline, CDR1 is MNHEY and CDR2 SVGAGI. The CDR3 loop is CASSYDRGDGNRPRHF. The CDR3 region has the DNA TGTGCCAGCAGTTACGACAGGGGAGATGGCAATCGGCCCCGGCATTTT.

The chain recombines TRBV9 with TRBJ1-2; maybe TRBD1 (6 bases). The germline V gene encodes CDR1 SGDLS and CDR2 YYNGEE. Trimming removed 4 bases at V and 5 bases at J, with 24 bases between. This CDR3 spans 17 amino acids. In nucleotides, the CDR3 is TGTGCCAGCAGCCCCGGGGGCAACCCCGTACCTTATTATGGCTACACCTTC. The encoded protein is CASSPGGNPVPYYGYTF.

This clonotype was seen ten or more times. V gene TRBV6-1 combines with J gene TRBJ2-7; TRBD2 aligns across 9 bases. The CDR3 runs 15 residues. Germline CDR1 and CDR2: MNHNS and SASEGT. The V and J ends lost 4 bases and 0 bases, in that order; junction bases with no gene match: 4. CDR3 nucleotide sequence: TGTGCCAGCAGTGGGCCTAGCGGGGACTCCTACGAGCAGTACTTC. This encodes CASSGPSGDSYEQYF.

The V call is TRBV15, the J call TRBJ2-7; possible D gene TRBD1, 6 bases. Germline CDR1 is LNHNV and CDR2 is YYDKDF (reference sequence). Trimming left V 3 bases short and J 6 bases short, with 12 bases between. The CDR3 length is 13 residues. In nucleotides, the CDR3 is TGTGCCACCAGCAGTGGGCCAGGGGTCGAGCAGTACTTC. Its translation is CATSSGPGVEQYF.

In its sample, this clonotype was seen many times. This chain connects TRBV29-1 to TRBJ1-1; D is undetermined. The CDR3 length is 12 residues. Looked up from germline, CDR1 is SQVTM and CDR2 is ANQGSEA. V was trimmed by 5 bases and J by 2 bases, leaving 9 bases between them. CDR3 sequence (DNA): TGCAGCGTTTTAACGGACAACACTGAAGCTTTCTTT. Its protein product is CSVLTDNTEAFF.

The table lists this clonotype with many counts. The rearrangement uses TRBV7-2 and TRBJ1-1; D is unclear. This CDR3 region has 12 residues. With 3 bases removed from V and 4 bases from J, the gap between germline ends came to 6 bases. Germline V gene sequence: CDR1 SGHTA, CDR2 FQGNSA. CDR3 coding DNA: TGTGCCAGCAGCTTTACTACCACTGAAGCTTTCTTT. Protein product: CASSFTTTEAFF.

This clonotype was observed many times. The rearrangement links TRBV28 to TRBJ1-2, with a tentative D call TRBD1 (5 bases). The germline CDR1 and CDR2 sequences are MDHEN and SYDVKM. The CDR3 sequence is 12 residues long. Trimming removed 7 bases at V and 8 bases at J, with 14 bases between. The CDR3 protein is CASTYQGLGYTF. The CDR3 DNA reads TGTGCCAGCACCTACCAGGGTTTAGGCTACACCTTC.

This clonotype was seen ten or more times. This sequence joins TRBV11-2 and TRBJ1-1, with D hard to call. V lost 1 base and J lost 5, with 8 bases in between. The CDR3 sequence is 13 residues long. CDR1 SGHAT and CDR2 FQNNGV come from the germline V gene. Here the CDR3 reads CASSLAPRTEAFF. CDR3 nucleotides: TGTGCCAGCAGCTTAGCCCCGAGGACTGAAGCTTTCTTT. Combining the CDR3 with reference TRBV11-2 and TRBJ1-1 gives the whole variable domain EAGVAQSPRYKIIEKRQSVAFWCNPISGHATLYWYQQILGQGPKLLIQFQNNGVVDDSQLPKDRFSAERLKGVDSTLKIQPAKLEDSAVYLCASSLAPRTEAFFGQGTRLTVV.

The table lists this clonotype with many counts. The chain is built from TRBV29-1 and TRBJ1-1; D is unresolved. The CDR3 consists of 14 residues. The germline V gene encodes CDR1 SQVTM and CDR2 ANQGSEA. Trimming removed 5 bases from V and 0 bases from J, with 13 bases in between. CDR3 DNA sequence: TGCAGCGTTCCCCGAATTGGCTTGAACACTGAAGCTTTCTTT. Its protein product is CSVPRIGLNTEAFF.

This sequence joins TRBV7-2 and TRBJ2-5; 8 bases fit TRBD2. Per germline, CDR1 SGHTA and CDR2 FQGNSA. J gave up 5 bases and V 5 bases, and 7 bases lay outside the gene matches. This CDR3 is built from 14 residues. The CDR3 DNA is TGTGCCAGCAGCCCCGGGACTAGAGGGGAGACCCAGTACTTC. Amino acid sequence: CASSPGTRGETQYF.

This clonotype was observed many times. The V call is TRBV6-1, the J call TRBJ2-7; D not resolved. V dropped 6 bases and J dropped 0 bases, with 15 bases sitting between them. Germline-derived CDR1 and CDR2 are MNHNS and SASEGT. This CDR3 contains 15 residues. As DNA, the CDR3 is TGTGCCAGCAGAAGTTACCGGGCCCCCTCCTACGAGCAGTACTTC. The encoded protein is CASRSYRAPSYEQYF.

This clonotype has at least ten counts. This chain links TRBV12-5 with TRBJ2-2; D is unclear. V lost 6 bases and J lost 0, with 14 bases in between. Looked up from germline, CDR1 is LGHNT and CDR2 is FRNRAP. This CDR3 spans 16 amino acids. This CDR3 is CASGDDKTANTGELFF. DNA for the CDR3: TGTGCTAGTGGGGATGACAAAACCGCGAACACCGGGGAGCTGTTTTTT.

This clonotype was detected only once. This sequence may be a read error, since a much larger clone differs from it by one base. This chain uses TRBV12-3 or TRBV12-4 with TRBJ1-1, with D perhaps matching TRBD1 (5 bases). The CDR3 has 14 amino acids. CDR3 nucleotide sequence: TGTGCCAGCAGTTTTGCAGGGCAGAACACTGGAGCTTTCTTT. This codes for CASSFAGQNTGAFF.

The V call is TRBV7-3, the J call TRBJ2-7, with D possibly TRBD1 on 6 matching bases. Trimming shortened V by 4 bases and J by 5 bases, and 12 bases separated the two germline ends. Germline CDR1 is SGHTA and CDR2 is FQGTGA. The CDR3 has 13 amino acids. This chain's CDR3 is CASSSETGNEQYF. The CDR3, as DNA: TGTGCCAGCAGCTCGGAAACAGGGAACGAGCAGTACTTC.

This sequence joins TRBV15 and TRBJ2-4; TRBD1 matches 8 bases. The CDR3 sequence is 15 residues long. The trim removed 3 bases at V and 3 bases at J, leaving 4 bases unmatched. Looked up from germline, CDR1 is LNHNV and CDR2 is YYDKDF (reference sequence). CDR3 bases: TGTGCCACCAGCAGGACAGGGGTTGGCAAAAACATTCAGTACTTC. Residues: CATSRTGVGKNIQYF.

Of note for this clonotype: A read error may be the cause here, since a much bigger clone is one base away. The chain carries TRBV29-1 and TRBJ1-2; 7 bases align to TRBD1. Germline lookup yields CDR1 SQVTM and CDR2 ANQGSEA. V lost 7 bases and J lost 7; bases outside the gene matches: 9. The CDR3 length is 12 residues. CDR3 coding DNA: TGCAGCGCCTTAACAGGGGACTGTGGCTACACCTTC. This codes for CSALTGDCGYTF.

The gene calls are TRBV6-1 and TRBJ2-1; either TRBD1 or TRBD2 may supply D (5 bases each). The germline V gene encodes CDR1 MNHNS and CDR2 SASEGT. This CDR3 spans 15 amino acids. With 8 bases removed from V and 5 bases from J, the gap between germline ends came to 19 bases. The CDR3 loop is CASLSPGRANNEQFF. The CDR3 DNA sequence: TGTGCCAGCTTGTCTCCGGGACGGGCTAACAATGAGCAGTTCTTC.